This T cell receptor (beta chain) originates from a study of control samples from healthy donors and cancer patients. The CDR3 length is 16 residues. Trimming removed 4 bases at V and 1 base at J, with 14 bases between. Germline V gene lookup returns CDR1 LGHDT and CDR2 YNNKEL (reference sequence). TCRdb's table, derived via immunoSEQ multiplex PCR, lists solely in-frame clones and lacks some. Of over 150,000 clones listed, roughly 94% were seen once; the top ten hold roughly 1.3%. This receptor was identified in a woman younger than 30 in good health. The rearrangement uses TRBV3-1 (or the pseudogene TRBV3-2) and TRBJ2-1, with D possibly being TRBD2 (6 bases). Source material: blood. CDR3 protein: CASSPHEGGSYNEQFF. The CDR3 bases are TGTGCCAGCAGCCCCCATGAGGGAGGATCCTACAATGAGCAGTTCTTC.